The 13 T cell receptor beta chains below all came from one sample that was sequenced in a study of T cell responses to AZD1222 COVID-19 vaccine. TCRdb's table, derived via immunoSEQ multiplex PCR, lists solely in-frame clones and lacks some. The sample comprises 200,000 or so clones, 93% of which are singletons, and more than 0.8% rests with the top ten. Source: peripheral blood, taken 28 days after the second AZD1222 dose. These receptors all come from an adult who received the AZD1222 COVID-19 vaccine.

This clone came up a few times. This rearrangement joins TRBV2 to TRBJ2-1, with D possibly being TRBD2 (6 bases). There are 14 residues in the CDR3. The germline gives CDR1 SNHLY, CDR2 FYNNEI. The V end was cut by 3 bases, the J end by 7 bases, with 13 bases between. The CDR3 loop is CASSDPGGGNEQFF. CDR3 nucleotides: TGTGCCAGCAGTGACCCCGGGGGTGGGAATGAGCAGTTCTTC.

V is TRBV6-5 and J is TRBJ2-3; no reliable D call. V lost 4 bases, J lost 0 bases, and 14 bases lay in between. Germline CDR1 is MNHEY and CDR2 is SVGAGI. This CDR3 region has 16 residues. CDR3 in DNA: TGTGCCAGCAGTTGGGCCAGACTGCCTAGCACAGATACGCAGTATTTT. It translates to CASSWARLPSTDTQYF.

The chain is built from TRBV28 and TRBJ2-6; a weak D match, TRBD1 (6 bases). This CDR3 comprises 16 residues. Trimming took off 1 base at V and 0 bases at J, with 7 bases between the two ends. Germline lookup yields CDR1 MDHEN and CDR2 SYDVKM. The CDR3: CASSLLDSSGANVLTF. The CDR3 bases are TGTGCCAGCAGTTTATTGGACAGCTCTGGGGCCAACGTCCTGACTTTC.

The V and J genes are TRBV7-8 and TRBJ1-6; TRBD1 matches at 10 bases. Germline values: CDR1 SGHVS, CDR2 FQNEAQ. The CDR3 is made up of 16 amino acids. V trimming: 5 bases; J trimming: 4 bases; junction bases outside the gene matches: 5. CDR3 bases: TGTGCCAGCAGCATTAGACAGGGGGCTTATAATTCACCCCTCCACTTT. Protein product: CASSIRQGAYNSPLHF.

This sequence joins TRBV3-1 (or the pseudogene TRBV3-2) and TRBJ2-1, with a weak D call TRBD1 (6 bases). The CDR3 is 17 amino acids. The germline V and J ends were trimmed by 0 bases and 4 bases, with 16 bases remaining between them. CDR1 and CDR2 from the germline V gene are LGHDT and YNNKEL (reference sequence). The CDR3 here is CASSQDLEQGTYNEQFF. For the CDR3, the DNA is TGTGCCAGCAGCCAAGATCTGGAACAGGGAACTTACAATGAGCAGTTCTTC.

V and J are TRBV5-5 and TRBJ1-2; D gene unclear. CDR1 and CDR2 from the germline V gene are SGHKS and YYEKEE (reference sequence). V lost 3 bases, J lost 8 bases, and 17 bases lay in between. The CDR3 spans 14 residues. DNA of the CDR3: TGTGCCAGCAGCTCCGGCAGCACAGTGGGGGGCTACACCTTC. Its protein product is CASSSGSTVGGYTF.

V gene TRBV18 combines with J gene TRBJ2-7; no clear D. Germline loops: CDR1 KGHSH, CDR2 LQKENI. V gave up 3 bases and J gave up 1 base, with 10 bases separating them. The CDR3 has 14 amino acids. CDR3 residues: CASSPQDESYEQYF. DNA of the CDR3: TGTGCCAGCTCACCCCAGGACGAATCCTACGAGCAGTACTTC. The full variable domain, its missing parts supplied by reference TRBV18 and TRBJ2-7, is NAGVMQNPRHLVRRRGQEARLRCSPMKGHSHVYWYRQLPEEGLKFMVYLQKENIIDESGMPKERFSAEFPKEGPSILRIQQVVRGDSAAYFCASSPQDESYEQYFGPGTRLTVT.

The chain combines TRBV11-1 with TRBJ2-7; 7 bases are shared with TRBD1. J gave up 4 bases and V 5 bases, and 5 bases lay outside the gene matches. Germline-derived CDR1 and CDR2 are SGHAT and FQDESV (reference sequence). CDR3 length equals 13 residues. CDR3 nucleotide sequence: TGTGCCAGCAGCCTAACCAGGGGGTACGAGCAGTACTTC. Its protein is CASSLTRGYEQYF.

This clone appeared a single time. The chain carries TRBV27 and TRBJ1-1; perhaps TRBD1 as D (5 bases). This CDR3 region has 14 residues. Germline lookup yields CDR1 MNHEY and CDR2 SMNVEV (reference sequence). Deletions cut 2 bases from V and 0 bases from J, with 7 bases between. The CDR3 is CASSLGAMNTEAFF. CDR3 bases: TGTGCCAGCAGTTTAGGGGCCATGAACACTGAAGCTTTCTTT.

The CDR3 DNA sequence: TGTGCCAGCAGTATTAGCGGACTCTCCTACGAGCAGTACTTC. Translated: CASSISGLSYEQYF. The chain links TRBV6-6 to TRBJ2-7, with a possible D match to TRBD2 (6 bases). This CDR3 contains 14 residues. Trimming stripped 5 bases from V and 0 bases from J, with 11 bases between. From germline, CDR1 is MNHNY and CDR2 SVGAGI (reference sequence).

Details on this clone: Other DNA sequences in this sample translate to the same CDR3. This chain links TRBV28 with TRBJ1-2; TRBD1 might be the D (5 bases). V was cut by 3 bases and J by 4 bases, with 6 bases left in between. Per germline, CDR1 MDHEN and CDR2 SYDVKM. The CDR3 contains 12 residues. CDR3 DNA sequence: TGTGCCAGCAGTTTGCAGGGCTATGGCTACACCTTC. Translating gives CASSLQGYGYTF.

This clone is a singleton in its sample. Within the sample, other DNA sequences also encode this same CDR3. The V and J genes are TRBV18 and TRBJ1-1; D remains ambiguous. V lost 3 bases to trimming and J lost 0 bases, with 5 bases between them. Germline V CDR1 and CDR2: KGHSH, LQKENI. The CDR3 is made up of 13 amino acids. This CDR3 is CASSPGVNTEAFF. The CDR3 DNA reads as TGTGCCAGCTCACCGGGAGTGAACACTGAAGCTTTCTTT.

The rearrangement links TRBV11-2 to TRBJ2-3; 8 nucleotides align to TRBD2. V trimming: 7 bases; J trimming: 1 base; junction bases outside the gene matches: 7. The CDR3 extends over 15 amino acids. Looked up from germline, CDR1 is SGHAT and CDR2 is FQNNGV. DNA of the CDR3: TGTGCCAGCACCTTTGGGCGGGGGGGCACAGATACGCAGTATTTT. It is translated as CASTFGRGGTDTQYF.